The next 25 T cell receptor beta chains were all read from a single sample in a study of beta chain features in type 1 diabetes. Study-level findings and limits: Moderate but significant shortening of TCRB CDR3s was recorded in all four CD4+ subsets from Type 1 diabetes patients.

Which antigens these TCRs recognize remains unknown. Since all of the isolated RNA was reverse transcribed, expressed TCRB transcripts were what got sequenced. Measured with immunoSEQ multiplex PCR; TCRdb has only the in-frame clones, and not every one. This sample has over 600,000 clones, with around an eighth found just once. The specimen sequenced was naive CD4+ T cells from blood. These receptor sequences come from a man aged 30 to 39 with type 1 diabetes.

This chain connects TRBV28 to TRBJ1-5; no clear D. V lost 8 bases and J 0 bases, leaving 8 bases between the germline ends. CDR1 MDHEN and CDR2 SYDVKM come from the germline V gene. The length of the CDR3 is 13 residues. The CDR3 coding sequence is TGTGCCAGCGATCGAAGTAGCAATCAGCCCCAGCATTTT. It translates to CASDRSSNQPQHF.

In its sample, this clone was seen a few times. V is TRBV4-3 and J is TRBJ2-6; the D is unclear. Germline assignment: CDR1 LGHNA and CDR2 YSLEER. This CDR3 spans 16 amino acids. Trimming left V 0 bases short and J 3 bases short, with 9 bases between. CDR3 region: CASSQDWTYGANVLTF. For the CDR3, the DNA is TGCGCCAGCAGCCAAGATTGGACGTATGGGGCCAACGTCCTGACTTTC.

V usage is TRBV7-2 and J usage is TRBJ2-7; TRBD1 agrees at 7 bases. Trimming cost V 5 bases and J 3 bases; bases outside gene matches: 10. The CDR3 sequence is 15 residues long. CDR1 is SGHTA, CDR2 FQGNSA, per germline. In nucleotides, the CDR3 is TGTGCCAGCAGCCTTTTGGGGACAGAAGACTACGAGCAGTACTTC. Its protein product is CASSLLGTEDYEQYF.

This clone was recorded a few times. The rearrangement joins TRBV7-3 to TRBJ2-1; D is unclear. The CDR3 is 12 residues long. CDR1 is SGHTA, CDR2 FQGTGA, per germline. Trimming took off 4 bases at V and 4 bases at J, with 5 bases between the two ends. CDR3 in amino acids: CASSSRYNEQFF. For the CDR3, the DNA is TGTGCCAGCAGCTCGCGATACAATGAGCAGTTCTTC.

This chain connects TRBV28 to TRBJ2-7, with D possibly matching TRBD2 (5 bases). Trimming stripped 7 bases from V and 3 bases from J, with 13 bases between. The CDR3 extends over 13 amino acids. Germline loops: CDR1 MDHEN, CDR2 SYDVKM. CDR3 sequence: CASTRPGSYEQYF. As DNA, the CDR3 is TGTGCCAGCACCCGGCCGGGGAGCTACGAGCAGTACTTC.

The rearrangement joins TRBV5-4 to TRBJ2-5; D not certain. The CDR3 has 14 residues. Germline V gene lookup returns CDR1 SGHNT and CDR2 YYREEE (reference sequence). V lost 4 bases to trimming and J lost 4 bases, with 14 bases between them. The CDR3 sequence: CASSPPESRETQYF. The CDR3 DNA is TGTGCCAGCAGCCCTCCTGAATCCCGAGAGACCCAGTACTTC.

In its sample, this clone was seen a few times. J is TRBJ1-2 and V is TRBV6-6, with D unresolved. V was clipped by 6 bases and J by 6 bases, with 20 bases between them. The CDR3 runs 15 residues. Germline CDR1 is MNHNY and CDR2 is SVGAGI (reference sequence). The DNA of the CDR3 is TGTGCCAGCAGCCAGCCAACACGGCCGGAGGATGGCTACACCTTC. Residues: CASSQPTRPEDGYTF.

This chain links TRBV2 with TRBJ2-7, with D perhaps given as TRBD1 or TRBD2 (5 bases each). CDR3 length: 13 residues. V was trimmed by 4 bases and J by 5 bases, leaving 12 bases between them. Germline CDR1 SNHLY, CDR2 FYNNEI. CDR3 nucleotide sequence: TGTGCCAGCAGTGGATGGGACGGCGACGAGCAGTACTTC. Protein sequence: CASSGWDGDEQYF.

This clone has more than one count but fewer than ten. This rearrangement joins TRBV7-2 to TRBJ2-7; D remains ambiguous. Deletions cut 5 bases from V and 2 bases from J, with 10 bases between. The CDR3 covers 13 residues. Germline CDR1 and CDR2: SGHTA and FQGNSA. For the CDR3, the DNA is TGTGCCAGCAGCCCGACCCCTACCTACGAGCAGTACTTC. Its protein product is CASSPTPTYEQYF.

The chain combines TRBV9 with TRBJ1-2; D possibly corresponds to TRBD1 (5 bases). The CDR3 sequence is 15 residues long. Germline assignment: CDR1 SGDLS and CDR2 YYNGEE. V was pared by 3 bases and J by 1 base, with 13 bases between. CDR3 in DNA: TGTGCCAGCAGCGGCTTACAGGTTCTTAACTATGGCTACACCTTC. This encodes CASSGLQVLNYGYTF.

The V call is TRBV7-9, the J call TRBJ1-5, with no clear D. Germline V gene data show CDR1 as SEHNR and CDR2 as FQNEAQ (reference sequence). The CDR3 is made up of 13 amino acids. V lost 1 base and J lost 6, with 7 bases in between. The DNA for the CDR3 is TGTGCCAGCAGCTTAGGGACTTTTCAGCCCCAGCATTTT. Translating gives CASSLGTFQPQHF.

V gene TRBV7-9 combines with J gene TRBJ1-2; 8 bases align to TRBD1. J lost 4 bases, V lost 4 bases, and 8 bases had no gene match. The CDR3 is 15 residues long. Per germline, CDR1 SEHNR and CDR2 FQNEAQ (reference sequence). DNA of the CDR3: TGTGCCAGCAGCTCCGGACAGGGCCTCGGCTATGGCTACACCTTC. Amino acids: CASSSGQGLGYGYTF. Variable domain in full (rest from reference TRBV7-9 and TRBJ1-2): DTGVSQNPRHKITKRGQNVTFRCDPISEHNRLYWYRQTLGQGPEFLTYFQNEAQLEKSRLLSDRFSAERPKGSFSTLEIQRTEQGDSAMYLCASSSGQGLGYGYTFGSGTRLTVV.

V usage is TRBV7-8 and J usage is TRBJ1-1; D is unresolved. The germline V gene has CDR1 SGHVS and CDR2 FQNEAQ. V lost 5 bases and J lost 2, with 9 bases in between. The CDR3 length is 13 residues. The CDR3 here is CASSHGFNTEAFF. The CDR3 DNA follows: TGTGCCAGCAGCCACGGATTCAACACTGAAGCTTTCTTT.

This chain connects TRBV5-6 to TRBJ2-7; D is perhaps TRBD1 (6 bases). Germline V CDR1 and CDR2: SGHDT, YYEEEE. The CDR3 runs 15 residues. Trimming took off 7 bases at V and 1 base at J, with 18 bases between the two ends. The CDR3, as DNA: TGTGCCAGCCGGTCCCTGGGGGCCGGTTCCTACGAGCAGTACTTC. Its translation: CASRSLGAGSYEQYF.

This clone was seen a few times. This rearrangement joins TRBV27 to TRBJ2-3; D may be TRBD1 or TRBD2 (6 bases each). Germline V gene lookup returns CDR1 MNHEY and CDR2 SMNVEV (reference sequence). V was trimmed by 4 bases and J by 4 bases, leaving 15 bases between them. The CDR3 loop spans 15 amino acids. This CDR3 reads CASSSTGTGADTQYF. CDR3 nucleotides: TGTGCCAGCAGTTCAACAGGGACGGGAGCAGATACGCAGTATTTT.

This chain links TRBV18 with TRBJ2-7; TRBD1 aligns across 9 bases. The trim removed 4 bases at V and 3 bases at J, leaving 7 bases unmatched. CDR1 and CDR2 (germline): KGHSH, LQKENI. There are 15 residues in the CDR3. CDR3 protein: CASSRDTGGIYEQYF. The CDR3, as DNA: TGTGCCAGCTCACGAGACACAGGGGGCATCTACGAGCAGTACTTC.

There are a few counts of this clone. This rearrangement joins TRBV7-9 to TRBJ2-5, with TRBD2 identical over 10 bases. The CDR3 covers 16 residues. V lost 3 bases to trimming and J lost 2 bases; unmatched junction nucleotides: 6. Germline V CDR1 and CDR2: SEHNR, FQNEAQ (reference sequence). CDR3 protein: CASSLLAGAFQETQYF. In nucleotides, the CDR3 is TGTGCCAGCAGCTTGCTAGCGGGGGCCTTTCAAGAGACCCAGTACTTC.

In its sample, this clone was seen a few times. The V call is TRBV5-4, the J call TRBJ2-1, with 11 positions matching TRBD2. The CDR3 length is 15 residues. Germline V gene lookup returns CDR1 SGHNT and CDR2 YYREEE (reference sequence). The V segment lost 4 bases and the J segment 6 bases; nucleotides outside the gene matches: 6. The CDR3 DNA sequence: TGTGCCAGCAGCCTAGGGACTAGCGGATCCAATGAGCAGTTCTTC. Translating it yields CASSLGTSGSNEQFF.

This clone showed up just a few times. Written as DNA, the CDR3 is TGTGCCAGCAGCGCCCTGGACAGGGTCAGCACAGATACGCAGTATTTT. This sequence encodes CASSALDRVSTDTQYF. The chain has TRBV7-3 and TRBJ2-3; TRBD1 matches 8 bases. The CDR3 extends over 16 amino acids. After removal of 5 bases from V and 0 bases from J, the junction contained 7 bases not matched to a gene. Germline V gene lookup returns CDR1 SGHTA and CDR2 FQGTGA.

This clone has only a few counts. The V and J genes are TRBV6-6 and TRBJ2-7; the match to TRBD2 covers 13 bases. V lost 2 bases, J lost 2 bases, and 3 bases stayed unmatched. The CDR3 totals 16 residues. From germline, CDR1 is MNHNY and CDR2 SVGAGI (reference sequence). CDR3 in DNA: TGTGCCAGCAGTTACCTGACTAGCGGGGGGACCTACGAGCAGTACTTC. The encoded protein is CASSYLTSGGTYEQYF.

This sequence joins TRBV30 and TRBJ2-3; no clear D gene. The CDR3 consists of 14 residues. Germline lookup yields CDR1 GTSNPN and CDR2 SVGIG (reference sequence). V lost 2 bases and J lost 3, with 12 bases in between. This chain's CDR3 is CAWSPPGVTDTQYF. The CDR3 DNA is TGTGCCTGGAGTCCTCCTGGAGTTACAGATACGCAGTATTTT.

The chain joins TRBV2 to TRBJ2-7, with 9 nucleotides matching TRBD1. The CDR3 extends over 13 amino acids. Germline V gene data show CDR1 as SNHLY and CDR2 as FYNNEI. J was trimmed by 4 bases and V by 9 bases; bases with no gene match: 7. The chain's CDR3 is CARSTGGLYEQYF. The CDR3 region has the DNA TGTGCCAGATCAACAGGGGGCTTGTACGAGCAGTACTTC. Full variable domain (rest looked up from reference TRBV2 and TRBJ2-7): EPEVTQTPSHQVTQMGQEVILRCVPISNHLYFYWYRQILGQKVEFLVSFYNNEISEKSEIFDDQFSVERPDGSNFTLKIRSTKLEDSAMYFCARSTGGLYEQYFGPGTRLTVT.

The chain has TRBV29-1 and TRBJ1-1; D is perhaps TRBD1 (5 bases). Trimming took off 5 bases at V and 9 bases at J, with 13 bases between the two ends. The CDR3 has 11 amino acids. CDR1 is SQVTM, CDR2 ANQGSEA, per germline. Written as DNA, the CDR3 is TGCAGCGTTCTGAGGGGTCTCAAAGCTTTCTTT. Translating it yields CSVLRGLKAFF.

This clone was observed a few times. This sequence joins TRBV6-5 and TRBJ1-6, with D possibly matching TRBD1 (6 bases). Germline CDR1 MNHEY, CDR2 SVGAGI. Trimming cost V 0 bases and J 7 bases, with 7 bases left between them. The CDR3 runs to 14 residues. The CDR3 nucleotides are TGTGCCAGCAGTTACTCGACAGGCAATTCACCCCTCCACTTT. Protein product: CASSYSTGNSPLHF.

The chain employs TRBV4-3 and TRBJ1-4, with D hard to call. This CDR3 has 16 residues. With 3 bases removed from V and 6 bases from J, the gap between germline ends came to 17 bases. The V gene's germline CDR1 is LGHNA and CDR2 YSLEER. CDR3 amino acids: CASSHSRAATYEKLFF. CDR3 DNA sequence: TGCGCCAGCAGCCACTCCCGGGCAGCAACATATGAAAAACTGTTTTTT.